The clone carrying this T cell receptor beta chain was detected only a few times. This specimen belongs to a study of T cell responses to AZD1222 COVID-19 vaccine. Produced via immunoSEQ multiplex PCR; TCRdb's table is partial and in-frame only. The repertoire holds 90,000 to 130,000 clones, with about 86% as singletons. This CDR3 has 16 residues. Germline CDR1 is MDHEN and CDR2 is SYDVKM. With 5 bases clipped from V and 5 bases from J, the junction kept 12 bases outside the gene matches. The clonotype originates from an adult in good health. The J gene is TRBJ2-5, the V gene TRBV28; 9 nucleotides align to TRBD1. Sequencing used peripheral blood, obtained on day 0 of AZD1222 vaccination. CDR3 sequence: CASSVTGTGIGETQYF. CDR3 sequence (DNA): TGTGCCAGCAGTGTGACCGGGACAGGGATAGGGGAGACCCAGTACTTC.